Sequencing of this T cell receptor beta chain was carried out in a study of radiation and T cells in renal cell carcinoma. Study observations and caveats: Top tumor clonotypes rose in blood 2 weeks post-radiation, then contracted. No pretreatment tumor biopsies were available for baseline clonotypes.

Generated by immunoSEQ multiplex PCR, the TCRdb table keeps only in-frame clones and is missing some. The table records some 120,000 clones, approximately 80% of them present only once. With 1 base removed from V and 13 bases from J, the gap between germline ends came to 19 bases. The CDR3 length is 15 residues. CDR1 is SEHNR, CDR2 FQNEAQ, per germline (reference sequence). The sample holds a few counts of this clone. Its antigen is unidentified. The time point: blood 2 weeks post-SBRT. Treatment denoted: 15 Gy SBRT to primary tumor, nephrectomy 4 weeks later. The tumor was a clear cell renal cell carcinoma.

The chain uses TRBV7-9 and TRBJ1-4; a possible D gene is TRBD1 (5 bases). The source material was blood, sampled from a patient whose treatment included radiotherapy and nephrectomy. The receptor was derived from a woman aged 60-70 years with renal cell carcinoma. The CDR3 DNA follows: TGTGCCAGCAGCTTAGGGGGCGGTAATGACCTCGGACTGTTTTTT. It is translated as CASSLGGGNDLGLFF.